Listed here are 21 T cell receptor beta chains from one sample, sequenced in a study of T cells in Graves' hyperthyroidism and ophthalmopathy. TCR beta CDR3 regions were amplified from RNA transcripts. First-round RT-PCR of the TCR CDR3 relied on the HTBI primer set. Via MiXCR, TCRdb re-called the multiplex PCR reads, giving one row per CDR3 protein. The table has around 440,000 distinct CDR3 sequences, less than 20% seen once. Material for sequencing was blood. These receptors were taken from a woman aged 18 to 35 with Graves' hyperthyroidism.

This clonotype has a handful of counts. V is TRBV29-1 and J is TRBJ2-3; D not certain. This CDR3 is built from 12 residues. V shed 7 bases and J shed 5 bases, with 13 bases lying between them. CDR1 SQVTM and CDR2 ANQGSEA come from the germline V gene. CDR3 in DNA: TGCAGCGAAAGCTTATTGGGAGATACGCAGTATTTT. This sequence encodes CSESLLGDTQYF.

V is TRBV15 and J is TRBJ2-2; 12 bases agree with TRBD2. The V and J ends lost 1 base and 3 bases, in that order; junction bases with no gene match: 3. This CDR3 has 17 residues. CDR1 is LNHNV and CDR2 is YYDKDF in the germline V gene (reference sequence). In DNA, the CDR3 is TGTGCCACCAGCAGAGGACTAGCGGGAGTTCACACCGGGGAGCTGTTTTTT. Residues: CATSRGLAGVHTGELFF. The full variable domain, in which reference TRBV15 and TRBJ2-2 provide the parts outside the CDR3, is DAMVIQNPRYQVTQFGKPVTLSCSQTLNHNVMYWYQQKSSQAPKLLFHYYDKDFNNEADTPDNFQSRRPNTSFCFLDIRSPGLGDTAMYLCATSRGLAGVHTGELFFGEGSRLTVL.

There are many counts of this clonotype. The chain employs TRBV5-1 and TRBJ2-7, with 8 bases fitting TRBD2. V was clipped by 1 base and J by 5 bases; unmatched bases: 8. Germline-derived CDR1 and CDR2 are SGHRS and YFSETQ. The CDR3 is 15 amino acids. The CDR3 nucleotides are TGCGCCAGCAGCTTGAGGTGGCGGGAGGCGGACGAGCAGTACTTC. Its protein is CASSLRWREADEQYF.

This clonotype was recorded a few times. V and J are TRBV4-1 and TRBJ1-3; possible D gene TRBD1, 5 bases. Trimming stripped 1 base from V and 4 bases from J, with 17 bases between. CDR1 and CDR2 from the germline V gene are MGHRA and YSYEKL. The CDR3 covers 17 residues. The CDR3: CASSQVSGGSKGNTIYF. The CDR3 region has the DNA TGCGCCAGCAGCCAAGTATCTGGGGGGTCTAAGGGAAACACCATATATTTT.

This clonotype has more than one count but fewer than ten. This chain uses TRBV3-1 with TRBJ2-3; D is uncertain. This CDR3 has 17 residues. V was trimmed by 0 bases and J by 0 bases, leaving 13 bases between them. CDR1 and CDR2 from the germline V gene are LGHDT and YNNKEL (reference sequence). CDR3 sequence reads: CASSQETHGSSTDTQYF. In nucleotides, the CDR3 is TGTGCCAGCAGCCAAGAGACCCACGGAAGTAGCACAGATACGCAGTATTTT.

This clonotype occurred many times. The DNA for the CDR3 is TGTGCCAGCAGCTTTAGACAGGTCCCCAACTATGGCTACACCTTC. Translation: CASSFRQVPNYGYTF. The chain uses TRBV7-9 and TRBJ1-2; tentatively, D is TRBD1 (6 bases). The CDR3 is made up of 15 amino acids. Trimming cost V 3 bases and J 2 bases, with 13 bases left between them. Germline loops: CDR1 SEHNR, CDR2 FQNEAQ (reference sequence).

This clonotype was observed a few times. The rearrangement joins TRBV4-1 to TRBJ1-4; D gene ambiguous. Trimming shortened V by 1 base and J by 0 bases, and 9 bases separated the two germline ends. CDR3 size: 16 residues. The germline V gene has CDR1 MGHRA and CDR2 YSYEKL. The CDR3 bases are TGCGCCAGCAGCCAAGGGTTCACCCCAACTAATGAAAAACTGTTTTTT. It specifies CASSQGFTPTNEKLFF.

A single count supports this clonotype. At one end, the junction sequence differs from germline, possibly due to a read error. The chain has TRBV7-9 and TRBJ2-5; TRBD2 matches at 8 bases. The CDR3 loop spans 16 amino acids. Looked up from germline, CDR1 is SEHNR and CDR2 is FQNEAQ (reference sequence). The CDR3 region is CASSPSDGGDQVTQYF. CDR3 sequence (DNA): TGTGCCAGCAGCCCGAGCGACGGGGGGGACCAAGTGACCCAGTACTTC.

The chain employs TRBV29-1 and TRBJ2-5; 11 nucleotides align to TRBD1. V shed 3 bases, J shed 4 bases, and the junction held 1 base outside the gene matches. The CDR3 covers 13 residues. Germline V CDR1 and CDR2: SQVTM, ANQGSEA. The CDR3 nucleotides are TGCAGCGTTGATGGGACAGGGGGAGAGACCCAGTACTTC. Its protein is CSVDGTGGETQYF. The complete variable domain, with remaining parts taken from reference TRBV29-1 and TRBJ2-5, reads SAVISQKPSRDICQRGTSLTIQCQVDSQVTMMFWYRQQPGQSLTLIATANQGSEATYESGFVIDKFPISRPNLTFSTLTVSNMSPEDSSIYLCSVDGTGGETQYFGPGTRLLVL.

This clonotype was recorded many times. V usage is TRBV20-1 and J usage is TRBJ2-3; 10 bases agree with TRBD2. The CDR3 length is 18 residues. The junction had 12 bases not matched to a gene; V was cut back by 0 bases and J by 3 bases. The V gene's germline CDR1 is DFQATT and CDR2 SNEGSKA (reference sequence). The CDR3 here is CSARDWRKRGGVTDTQYF. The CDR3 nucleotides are TGCAGTGCTAGAGATTGGAGAAAGCGGGGGGGCGTGACAGATACGCAGTATTTT.

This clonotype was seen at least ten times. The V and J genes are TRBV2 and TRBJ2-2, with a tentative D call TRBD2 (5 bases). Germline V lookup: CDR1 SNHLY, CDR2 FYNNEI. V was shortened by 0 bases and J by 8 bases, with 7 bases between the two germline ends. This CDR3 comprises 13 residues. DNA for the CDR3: TGTGCCAGCAGTGAAGCTCGGGGTGGGGAGCTGTTTTTT. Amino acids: CASSEARGGELFF.

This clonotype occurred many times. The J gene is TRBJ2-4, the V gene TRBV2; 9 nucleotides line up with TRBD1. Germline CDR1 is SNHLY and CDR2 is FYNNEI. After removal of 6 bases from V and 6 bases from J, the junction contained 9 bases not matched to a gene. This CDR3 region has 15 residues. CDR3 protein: CASSLKEDRGNIQYF. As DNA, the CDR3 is TGTGCCAGCAGCTTGAAGGAGGACAGGGGAAACATTCAGTACTTC. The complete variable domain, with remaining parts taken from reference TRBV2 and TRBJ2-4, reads EPEVTQTPSHQVTQMGQEVILRCVPISNHLYFYWYRQILGQKVEFLVSFYNNEISEKSEIFDDQFSVERPDGSNFTLKIRSTKLEDSAMYFCASSLKEDRGNIQYFGAGTRLSVL.

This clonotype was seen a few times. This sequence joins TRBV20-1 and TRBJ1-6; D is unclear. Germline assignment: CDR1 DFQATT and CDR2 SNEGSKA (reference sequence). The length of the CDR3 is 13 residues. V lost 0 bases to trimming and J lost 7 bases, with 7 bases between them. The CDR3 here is CSAREAANSPLHF. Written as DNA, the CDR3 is TGCAGTGCTAGAGAGGCAGCCAATTCACCCCTCCACTTT.

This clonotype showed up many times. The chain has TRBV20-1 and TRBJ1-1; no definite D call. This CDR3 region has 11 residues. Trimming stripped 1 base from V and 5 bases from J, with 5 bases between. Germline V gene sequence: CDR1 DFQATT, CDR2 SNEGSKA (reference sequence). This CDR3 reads CSARAETEAFF. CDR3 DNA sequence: TGCAGTGCTAGAGCGGAGACTGAAGCTTTCTTT.

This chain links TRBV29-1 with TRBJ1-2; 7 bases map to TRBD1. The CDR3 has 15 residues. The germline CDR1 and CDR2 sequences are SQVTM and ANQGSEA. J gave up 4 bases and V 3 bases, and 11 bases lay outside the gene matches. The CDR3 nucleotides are TGCAGCGTTGATTTCGAGGCCGACAGGGCCTATGGCTACACCTTC. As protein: CSVDFEADRAYGYTF. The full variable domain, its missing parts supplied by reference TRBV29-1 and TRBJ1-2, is SAVISQKPSRDICQRGTSLTIQCQVDSQVTMMFWYRQQPGQSLTLIATANQGSEATYESGFVIDKFPISRPNLTFSTLTVSNMSPEDSSIYLCSVDFEADRAYGYTFGSGTRLTVV.

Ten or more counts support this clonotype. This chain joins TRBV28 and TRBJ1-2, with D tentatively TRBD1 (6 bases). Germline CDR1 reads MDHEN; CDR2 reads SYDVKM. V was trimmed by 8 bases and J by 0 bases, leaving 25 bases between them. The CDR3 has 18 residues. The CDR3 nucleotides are TGTGCCAGCCGTTCCTCCGGGACAACTGTCTGGGCTAACTATGGCTACACCTTC. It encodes CASRSSGTTVWANYGYTF.

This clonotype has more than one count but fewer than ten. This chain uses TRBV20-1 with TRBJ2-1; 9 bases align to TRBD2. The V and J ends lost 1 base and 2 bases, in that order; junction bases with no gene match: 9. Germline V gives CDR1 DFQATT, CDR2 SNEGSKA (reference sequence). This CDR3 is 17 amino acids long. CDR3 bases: TGCAGTGCTAGAGCCCGGGGGGTAGCGGGGGCCTACAATGAGCAGTTCTTC. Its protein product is CSARARGVAGAYNEQFF.

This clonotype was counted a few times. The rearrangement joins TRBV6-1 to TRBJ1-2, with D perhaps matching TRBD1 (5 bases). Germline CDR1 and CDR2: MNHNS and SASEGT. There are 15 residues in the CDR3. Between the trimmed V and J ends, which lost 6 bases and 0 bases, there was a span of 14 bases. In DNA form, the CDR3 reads TGTGCCAGCAGCAAGGGAACGGACACTAACTATGGCTACACCTTC. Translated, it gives CASSKGTDTNYGYTF.

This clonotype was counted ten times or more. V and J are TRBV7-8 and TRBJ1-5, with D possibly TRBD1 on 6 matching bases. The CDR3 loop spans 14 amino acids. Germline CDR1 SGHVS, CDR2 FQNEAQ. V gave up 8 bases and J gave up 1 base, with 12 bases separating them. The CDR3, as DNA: TGTGCCAGCCAGGGAGGGGGAAGCAATCAGCCCCAGCATTTT. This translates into CASQGGGSNQPQHF. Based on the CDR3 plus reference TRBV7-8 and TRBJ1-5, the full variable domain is GAGVSQSPRYKVAKRGQDVALRCDPISGHVSLFWYQQALGQGPEFLTYFQNEAQLDKSGLPSDRFFAERPEGSVSTLKIQRTQQEDSAVYLCASQGGGSNQPQHFGDGTRLSIL.

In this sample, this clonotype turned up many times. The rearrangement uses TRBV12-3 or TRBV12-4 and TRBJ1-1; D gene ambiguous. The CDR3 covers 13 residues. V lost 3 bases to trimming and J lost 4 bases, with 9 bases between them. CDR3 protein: CASSFPGPTEAFF. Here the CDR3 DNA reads TGTGCCAGCAGTTTTCCGGGTCCCACTGAAGCTTTCTTT.

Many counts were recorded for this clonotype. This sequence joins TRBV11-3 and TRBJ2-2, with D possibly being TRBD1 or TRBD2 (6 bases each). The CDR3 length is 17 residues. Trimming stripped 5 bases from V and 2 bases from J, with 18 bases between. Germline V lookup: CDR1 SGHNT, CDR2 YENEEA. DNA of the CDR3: TGTGCCAGCAGCCCGAGCCCCGGGGGCGTCAACACCGGGGAGCTGTTTTTT. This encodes CASSPSPGGVNTGELFF.